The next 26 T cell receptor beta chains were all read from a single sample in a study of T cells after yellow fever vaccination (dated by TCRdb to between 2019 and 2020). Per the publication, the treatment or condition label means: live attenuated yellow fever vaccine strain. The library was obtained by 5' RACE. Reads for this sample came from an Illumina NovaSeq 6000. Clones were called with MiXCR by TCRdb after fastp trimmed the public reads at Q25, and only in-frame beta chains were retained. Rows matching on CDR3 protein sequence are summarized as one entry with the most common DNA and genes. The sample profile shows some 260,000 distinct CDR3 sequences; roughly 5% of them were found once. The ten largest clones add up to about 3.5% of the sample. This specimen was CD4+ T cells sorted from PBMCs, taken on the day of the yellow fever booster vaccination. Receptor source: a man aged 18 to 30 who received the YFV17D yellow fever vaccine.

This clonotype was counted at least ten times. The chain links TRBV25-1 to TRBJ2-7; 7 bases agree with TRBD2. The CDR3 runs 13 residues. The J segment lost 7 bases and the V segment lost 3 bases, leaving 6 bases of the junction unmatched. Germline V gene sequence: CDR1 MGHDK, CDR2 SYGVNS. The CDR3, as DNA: TGTGCCAGCAGTGACGGGGGGAAGCGAGAGCAGTACTTC. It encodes CASSDGGKREQYF.

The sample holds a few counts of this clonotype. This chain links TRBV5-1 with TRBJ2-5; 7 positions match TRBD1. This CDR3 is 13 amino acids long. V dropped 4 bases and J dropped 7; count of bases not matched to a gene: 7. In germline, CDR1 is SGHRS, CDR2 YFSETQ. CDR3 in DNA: TGCGCCAGCAGCCTAACTAGACAGGGGACCCAGTACTTC. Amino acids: CASSLTRQGTQYF.

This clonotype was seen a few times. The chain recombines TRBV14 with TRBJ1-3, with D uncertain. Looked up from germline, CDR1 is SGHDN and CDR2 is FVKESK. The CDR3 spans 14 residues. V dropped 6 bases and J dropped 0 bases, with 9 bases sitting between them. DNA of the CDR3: TGTGCCAGCAGAAGGAGCTACTCTGGAAACACCATATATTTT. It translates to CASRRSYSGNTIYF.

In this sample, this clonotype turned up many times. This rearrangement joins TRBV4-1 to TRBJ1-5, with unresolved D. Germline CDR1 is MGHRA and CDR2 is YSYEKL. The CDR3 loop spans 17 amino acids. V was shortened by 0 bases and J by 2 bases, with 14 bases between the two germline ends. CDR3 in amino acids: CASSQDRFGEGNQPQHF. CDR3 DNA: TGCGCCAGCAGCCAAGATCGGTTCGGGGAGGGCAATCAGCCCCAGCATTTT.

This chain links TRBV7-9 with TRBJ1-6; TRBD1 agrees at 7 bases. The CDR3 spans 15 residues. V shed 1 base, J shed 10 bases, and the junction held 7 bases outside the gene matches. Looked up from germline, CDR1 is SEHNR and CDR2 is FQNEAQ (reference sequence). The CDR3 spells CASSLEGARSSPLHF. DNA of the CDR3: TGTGCCAGCAGCTTAGAGGGGGCAAGGAGCTCACCCCTCCACTTT.

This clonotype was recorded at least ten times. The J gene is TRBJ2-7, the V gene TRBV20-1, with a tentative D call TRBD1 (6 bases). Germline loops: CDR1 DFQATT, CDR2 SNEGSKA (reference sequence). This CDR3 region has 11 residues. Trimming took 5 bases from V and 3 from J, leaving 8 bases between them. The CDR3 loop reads CSALGGYEQYF. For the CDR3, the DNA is TGCAGTGCTCTAGGGGGCTACGAGCAGTACTTC.

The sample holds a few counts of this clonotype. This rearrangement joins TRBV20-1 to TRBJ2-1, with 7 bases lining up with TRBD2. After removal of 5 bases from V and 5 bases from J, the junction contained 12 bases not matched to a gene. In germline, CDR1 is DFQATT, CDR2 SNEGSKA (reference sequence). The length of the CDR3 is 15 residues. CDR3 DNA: TGCAGTGCTGGTATTCCGGGACTACTAGACAATGAGCAGTTCTTC. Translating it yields CSAGIPGLLDNEQFF.

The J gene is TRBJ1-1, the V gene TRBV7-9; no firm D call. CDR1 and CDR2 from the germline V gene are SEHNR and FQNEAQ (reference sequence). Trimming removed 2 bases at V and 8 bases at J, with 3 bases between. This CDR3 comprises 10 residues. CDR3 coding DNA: TGTGCCAGCAGCTTATGGGAAGCTTTCTTT. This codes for CASSLWEAFF.

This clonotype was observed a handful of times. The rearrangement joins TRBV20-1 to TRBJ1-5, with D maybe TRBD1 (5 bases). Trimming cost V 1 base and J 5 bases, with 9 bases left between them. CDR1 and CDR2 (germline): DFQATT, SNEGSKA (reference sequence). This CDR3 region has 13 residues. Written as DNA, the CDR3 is TGCAGTGCTAGAGGCCCAGGGCATCAGCCCCAGCATTTT. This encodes CSARGPGHQPQHF.

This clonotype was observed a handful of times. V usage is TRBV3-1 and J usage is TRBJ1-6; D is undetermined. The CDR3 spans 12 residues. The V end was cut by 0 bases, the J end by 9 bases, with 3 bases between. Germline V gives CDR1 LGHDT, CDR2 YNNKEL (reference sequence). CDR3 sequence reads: CASSQEGSPLHF. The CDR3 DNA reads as TGTGCCAGCAGCCAAGAAGGTTCACCCCTCCACTTT.

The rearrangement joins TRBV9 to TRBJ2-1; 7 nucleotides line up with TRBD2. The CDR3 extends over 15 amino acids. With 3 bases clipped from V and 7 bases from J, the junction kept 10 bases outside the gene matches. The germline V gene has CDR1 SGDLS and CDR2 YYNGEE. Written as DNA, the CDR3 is TGTGCCAGCAGCGGAAGAACGGGGGGTGGTAATGAGCAGTTCTTC. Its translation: CASSGRTGGGNEQFF.

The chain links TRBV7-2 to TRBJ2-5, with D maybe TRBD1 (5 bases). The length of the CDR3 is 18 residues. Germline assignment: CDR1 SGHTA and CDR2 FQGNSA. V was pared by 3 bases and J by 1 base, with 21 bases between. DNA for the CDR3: TGTGCCAGCAGCTTTCACCCTCGGCAAGGAAGGGGCCAAGAGACCCAGTACTTC. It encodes CASSFHPRQGRGQETQYF.

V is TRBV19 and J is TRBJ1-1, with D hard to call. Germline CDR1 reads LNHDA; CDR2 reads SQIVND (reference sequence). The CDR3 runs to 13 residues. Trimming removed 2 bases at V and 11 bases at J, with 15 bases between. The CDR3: CASSISPRASAFF. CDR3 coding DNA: TGTGCCAGTAGTATATCTCCCCGGGCCTCGGCTTTCTTT.

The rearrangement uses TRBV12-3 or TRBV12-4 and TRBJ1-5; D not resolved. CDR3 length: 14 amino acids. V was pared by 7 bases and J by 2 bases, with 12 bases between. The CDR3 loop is CASTRGNRNQPQHF. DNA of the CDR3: TGTGCCAGCACGCGAGGGAACCGCAATCAGCCCCAGCATTTT.

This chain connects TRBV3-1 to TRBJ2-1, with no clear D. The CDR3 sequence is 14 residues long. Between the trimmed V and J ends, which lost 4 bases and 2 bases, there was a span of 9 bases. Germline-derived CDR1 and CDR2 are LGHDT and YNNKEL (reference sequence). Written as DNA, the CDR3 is TGTGCCAGCAGCCCTCAAAACGCCTACAATGAGCAGTTCTTC. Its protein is CASSPQNAYNEQFF.

This chain's CDR3 is CASSLGVFETQYF. In nucleotides, the CDR3 is TGCGCCAGCAGCTTGGGGGTCTTTGAGACCCAGTACTTC. This chain connects TRBV5-1 to TRBJ2-5, with D unclear. The V gene lost 0 bases and the J gene lost 5 bases, with 8 bases spanning the gap. The length of the CDR3 is 13 residues. CDR1 SGHRS and CDR2 YFSETQ come from the germline V gene.

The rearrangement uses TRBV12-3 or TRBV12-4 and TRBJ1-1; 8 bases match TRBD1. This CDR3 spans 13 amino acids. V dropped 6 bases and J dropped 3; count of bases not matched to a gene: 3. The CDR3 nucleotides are TGTGCCAGCAGGACAGGGGCGGACACTGAAGCTTTCTTT. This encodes CASRTGADTEAFF.

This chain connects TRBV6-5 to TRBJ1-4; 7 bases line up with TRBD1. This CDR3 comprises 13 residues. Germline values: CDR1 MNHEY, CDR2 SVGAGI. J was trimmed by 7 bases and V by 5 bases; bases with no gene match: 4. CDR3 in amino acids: CASSNRGREKLFF. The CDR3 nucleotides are TGTGCCAGCAGTAACAGGGGTCGTGAAAAACTGTTTTTT.

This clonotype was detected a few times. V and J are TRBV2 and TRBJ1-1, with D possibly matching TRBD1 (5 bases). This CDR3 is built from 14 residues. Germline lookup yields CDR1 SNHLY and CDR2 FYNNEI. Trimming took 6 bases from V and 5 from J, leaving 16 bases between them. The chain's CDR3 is CASRTQGGWTEAFF. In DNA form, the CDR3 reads TGTGCCAGCAGGACCCAGGGAGGTTGGACTGAAGCTTTCTTT.

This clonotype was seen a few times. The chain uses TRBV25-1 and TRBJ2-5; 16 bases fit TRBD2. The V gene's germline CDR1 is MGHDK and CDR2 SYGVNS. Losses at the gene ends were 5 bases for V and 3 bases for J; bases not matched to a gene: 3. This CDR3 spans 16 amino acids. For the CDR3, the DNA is TGTGCCAGCAGTCAGGGGACTAGCGGGGGGGAAGAGACCCAGTACTTC. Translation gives CASSQGTSGGEETQYF.

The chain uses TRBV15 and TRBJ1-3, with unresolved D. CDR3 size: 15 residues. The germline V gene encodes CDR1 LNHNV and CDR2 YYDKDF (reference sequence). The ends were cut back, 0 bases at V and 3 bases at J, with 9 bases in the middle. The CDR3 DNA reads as TGTGCCACCAGCAGAGATCCTGGGGTTGGAAACACCATATATTTT. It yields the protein CATSRDPGVGNTIYF.

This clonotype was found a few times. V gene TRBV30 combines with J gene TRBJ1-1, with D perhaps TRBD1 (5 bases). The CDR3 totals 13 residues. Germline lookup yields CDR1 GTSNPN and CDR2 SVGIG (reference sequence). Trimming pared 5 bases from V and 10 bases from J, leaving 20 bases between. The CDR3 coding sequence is TGTGCCTGGCGCCCATGGGGGGAATTGGGAGCTTTCTTT. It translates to CAWRPWGELGAFF.

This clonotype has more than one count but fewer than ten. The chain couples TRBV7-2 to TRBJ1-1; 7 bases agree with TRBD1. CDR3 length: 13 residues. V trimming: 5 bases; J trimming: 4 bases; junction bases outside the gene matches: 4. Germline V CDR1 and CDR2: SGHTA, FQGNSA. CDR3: CASSITGATEAFF. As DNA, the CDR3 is TGTGCCAGCAGCATAACAGGGGCCACTGAAGCTTTCTTT.

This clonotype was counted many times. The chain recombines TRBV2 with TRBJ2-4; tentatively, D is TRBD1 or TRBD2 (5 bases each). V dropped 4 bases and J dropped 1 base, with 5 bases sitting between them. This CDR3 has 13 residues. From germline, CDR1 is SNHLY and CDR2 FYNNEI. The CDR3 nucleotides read TGTGCCAGCAGTGGGGGGGCCAAAAACATTCAGTACTTC. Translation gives CASSGGAKNIQYF.

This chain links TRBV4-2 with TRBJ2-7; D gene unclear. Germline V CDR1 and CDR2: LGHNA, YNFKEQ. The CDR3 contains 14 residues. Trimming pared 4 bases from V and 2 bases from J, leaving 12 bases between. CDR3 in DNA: TGTGCCAGCAGCCGGCAGGACCTAACCTACGAGCAGTACTTC. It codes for CASSRQDLTYEQYF.

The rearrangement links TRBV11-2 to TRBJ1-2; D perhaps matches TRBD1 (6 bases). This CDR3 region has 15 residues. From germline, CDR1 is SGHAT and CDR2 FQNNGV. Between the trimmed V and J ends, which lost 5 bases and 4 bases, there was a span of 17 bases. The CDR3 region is CASSHARDNTYGYTF. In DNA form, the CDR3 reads TGTGCCAGCAGCCATGCTCGGGACAACACCTATGGCTACACCTTC.